The source of this T cell receptor beta chain is a study of CD8 T cells in Susac syndrome. Stable or active relapsing-remitting multiple sclerosis, untreated and meeting revised McDonald criteria, defined the controls. TEMRA cells were FACS-enriched and CD8+ and CD4+ T cells negatively isolated. Random hexamers were used to reverse transcribe an amount of roughly 0.45 to 1 ug RNA. The method of amplification for TCR beta CDR3 was immunoSEQ multiplex PCR, covering 54 Vbeta and 13 Jbeta. MiXCR, run by TCRdb on the immunoSEQ multiplex PCR reads, gives a single entry per CDR3 protein. The repertoire includes under 200,000 distinct CDR3 sequences, around 96% of them detected once, and 0.15% to 0.2% sits in the top ten. V was clipped by 8 bases and J by 3 bases, with 11 bases between them. From germline, CDR1 is MNHEY and CDR2 SMNVEV (reference sequence). The CDR3 is 12 residues long.

This TCR derives from a human donor with multiple sclerosis. The sample comprised CD8+ T cells from PBMCs. The chain recombines TRBV27 with TRBJ2-7; no reliable D call. Here the CDR3 reads CASGDSYYEQYF. In DNA form, the CDR3 reads TGTGCCAGCGGTGACTCCTACTACGAGCAGTACTTC.